This T cell receptor (beta chain) was retrieved from a study of blood T cell repertoires in COVID-19. Study as a whole: The samples span acute and convalescent COVID-19 from the United States, Italy and Spain.

As originally analysed: For nucleated cells, counts were estimated from reference gene primer amplification. Clones were sequenced by immunoSEQ multiplex PCR, and TCRdb holds only the in-frame ones, with some missing. V and J calls and clone size are as listed in that table; D and trimming were resolved from the DNA. The sample includes about 98,000 clones, 70% to 90% seen only once; the top ten take about 4.3%. The CDR3 has 14 residues. The germline V gene has CDR1 WSHSY and CDR2 SAAADI. V lost 8 bases and J lost 5; bases outside the gene matches: 8. V gene TRBV10-2 combines with J gene TRBJ2-5; 10 bases are a match to TRBD1. Sequenced: peripheral blood. The TCR originated in a man in his sixties with acute or convalescent COVID-19. CDR3 nucleotide sequence: TGCGCCAGCGGGACAGGGGCCGGGGGGGAGACCCAGTACTTC. Encoded protein: CASGTGAGGETQYF.